These T cell receptor beta chains were read from a single sample in a study of blood T cell repertoires in COVID-19. Clones were sequenced by immunoSEQ multiplex PCR, and TCRdb holds only the in-frame ones, with some missing. This table has over 95,000 clones, 84% appearing once. Sequenced input: peripheral blood. These TCRs come from a man aged 65 to 85 with active or convalescent COVID-19. Each CDR3 is given with its conserved first and last residue. D genes are given only for firm matches. Where a row states a size, it is once, few, many or the class of an expanded clone; other rows omit it.

J: TRBJ2-7; size: -; D: -; V: TRBV30; CDR3: CAWSLSRAGGYEQYF; DNA: TGTGCCTGGAGTTTATCCCGGGCAGGAGGCTACGAGCAGTACTTC
J: TRBJ2-1; size: -; D: TRBD1; V: TRBV11-2; CDR3: CASSARLGQGNEQFF; DNA: TGTGCCAGCAGCGCCCGCCTCGGACAGGGGAATGAGCAGTTCTTC
J: TRBJ2-2; size: -; D: -; V: TRBV2; CDR3: CASMVGLRTGELFF; DNA: TGTGCCAGCATGGTAGGCCTGCGGACCGGGGAGCTGTTTTTT
J: TRBJ1-2; size: -; D: -; V: TRBV2; CDR3: CASSPRDGYTF; DNA: TGTGCCAGCAGCCCCCGAGATGGCTACACCTTC
J: TRBJ1-4; size: -; D: -; V: TRBV7-2; CDR3: CASSPGSEKLFF; DNA: TGTGCCAGCAGCCCCGGGTCGGAAAAACTGTTTTTT
J: TRBJ1-1; size: -; D: -; V: TRBV4-1; CDR3: CASSPSTTLNTEAFF; DNA: TGCGCCAGCAGCCCAAGTACCACACTGAACACTGAAGCTTTCTTT
J: TRBJ2-1; size: -; D: -; V: TRBV30; CDR3: CAWSTRSYNEQFF; DNA: TGTGCCTGGAGTACGCGATCCTACAATGAGCAGTTCTTC
J: TRBJ1-1; size: -; D: TRBD1; V: TRBV7-6; CDR3: CASSLAGTGGPEAFF; DNA: TGTGCCAGCAGCTTAGCCGGGACAGGGGGTCCTGAAGCTTTCTTT
J: TRBJ1-5; size: -; D: TRBD1; V: TRBV3-1/TRBV3-2; CDR3: CASSQQGAGRNQPQHF; DNA: TGTGCCAGCAGCCAACAGGGGGCAGGAAGAAATCAGCCCCAGCATTTT
J: TRBJ2-1; size: -; D: TRBD2; V: TRBV5-1; CDR3: CASSLGAGGQFF; DNA: TGCGCCAGCAGCTTGGGTGCGGGGGGGCAGTTCTTC
J: TRBJ1-1; size: -; D: TRBD1; V: TRBV5-6; CDR3: CASRPRTGGRGTEAFF; DNA: TGTGCCAGCAGACCGCGGACAGGGGGCCGCGGGACTGAAGCTTTCTTT
J: TRBJ1-1; size: -; D: -; V: TRBV5-4; CDR3: CASSLGGPEAFF; DNA: TGTGCCAGCAGCTTGGGGGGCCCTGAAGCTTTCTTT
J: TRBJ2-5; size: once; D: TRBD2; V: TRBV4-2; CDR3: CASSQGTSREEETQYF; DNA: TGTGCCAGCAGCCAGGGGACTAGCAGGGAGGAAGAGACCCAGTACTTC
J: TRBJ2-1; size: -; D: TRBD2; V: TRBV7-2; CDR3: CASSQRGGGGSYNEQFF; DNA: TGTGCCAGCAGCCAAAGAGGTGGCGGGGGGTCGTACAATGAGCAGTTCTTC
J: TRBJ1-2; size: -; D: -; V: TRBV6-6; CDR3: CASRPSGADGYTF; DNA: TGTGCCAGTCGACCTTCAGGGGCGGATGGCTACACCTTC
J: TRBJ2-1; size: -; D: TRBD2; V: TRBV7-9; CDR3: CASSLGLAGEGQFF; DNA: TGTGCCAGCAGCTTGGGACTAGCGGGGGAAGGGCAGTTCTTC
J: TRBJ1-1; size: -; D: TRBD1; V: TRBV5-4; CDR3: CASSLVAGQGNTEAFF; DNA: TGTGCCAGCAGCTTGGTGGCGGGACAGGGGAACACTGAAGCTTTCTTT
J: TRBJ1-3; size: -; D: TRBD1; V: TRBV6-5; CDR3: CASSYSRDSTGNTIYF; DNA: TGTGCCAGCAGTTACTCGCGGGACAGTACTGGAAACACCATATATTTT
J: TRBJ1-1; size: -; D: TRBD1; V: TRBV2; CDR3: CASSGTGQMNTEAFF; DNA: TGTGCCAGCAGTGGGACGGGACAGATGAACACTGAAGCTTTCTTT
J: TRBJ1-1; size: -; D: -; V: TRBV4-2; CDR3: CASSRGVVSEAFF; DNA: TGTGCCAGCAGCCGGGGGGTAGTGTCTGAAGCTTTCTTT
J: TRBJ2-7; size: -; D: TRBD2; V: TRBV7-3; CDR3: CASSLQGLAGNEQYF; DNA: TGTGCCAGCAGCCTCCAGGGACTAGCGGGGAACGAGCAGTACTTC
J: TRBJ1-1; size: -; D: TRBD1; V: TRBV29-1; CDR3: CSVGDRATNEAFF; DNA: TGCAGCGTTGGGGACAGGGCGACTAATGAAGCTTTCTTT
J: TRBJ2-2; size: -; D: TRBD1; V: TRBV5-1; CDR3: CASSRSTGDTGELFF; DNA: TGCGCCAGCAGCCGATCGACAGGGGACACCGGGGAGCTGTTTTTT
J: TRBJ1-5; size: -; D: -; V: TRBV21-1; CDR3: CAKRASDSSNQPQHF; DNA: TGTGCCAAGAGGGCTTCGGACAGTAGCAATCAGCCCCAGCATTTT
J: TRBJ2-1; size: -; D: TRBD1; V: TRBV5-6; CDR3: CASRPDRLSSYNEQFF; DNA: TGTGCCAGCAGACCGGACAGGTTGAGCTCCTACAATGAGCAGTTCTTC
J: TRBJ1-4; size: -; D: -; V: TRBV19; CDR3: CASSMKGGEGSANEKLFF; DNA: TGTGCCAGTAGTATGAAAGGAGGGGAAGGGTCCGCTAATGAAAAACTGTTTTTT
J: TRBJ2-5; size: -; D: -; V: TRBV29-1; CDR3: CSVEEEGETQYF; DNA: TGCAGCGTTGAAGAGGAGGGAGAGACCCAGTACTTC
J: TRBJ2-5; size: -; D: -; V: TRBV7-9; CDR3: CASSVGQQYQETQYF; DNA: TGTGCCAGCAGCGTCGGACAGCAATACCAAGAGACCCAGTACTTC
J: TRBJ1-2; size: few; D: -; V: TRBV18; CDR3: CASSPDLREQADGYTF; DNA: TGTGCCAGCTCACCCGATCTCAGGGAACAAGCCGATGGCTACACCTTC
J: TRBJ1-1; size: few; D: -; V: TRBV12-3/TRBV12-4; CDR3: CASSFSQGFGAFF; DNA: TGTGCCAGCAGTTTTTCTCAGGGTTTCGGAGCTTTCTTT
J: TRBJ2-2; size: -; D: -; V: TRBV11-3; CDR3: CASSSNRIAGELFF; DNA: TGTGCCAGCAGCTCTAACAGGATCGCCGGGGAGCTGTTTTTT
J: TRBJ1-5; size: once; D: -; V: TRBV10-3; CDR3: CAIRGDSNQPQHF; DNA: TGTGCCATCCGGGGGGATAGCAATCAGCCCCAGCATTTT
J: TRBJ2-2; size: -; D: -; V: TRBV6-1; CDR3: CASSEGSFRAGELFF; DNA: TGTGCCAGCAGTGAAGGCAGCTTTCGGGCCGGGGAGCTGTTTTTT
J: TRBJ2-5; size: -; D: TRBD1; V: TRBV18; CDR3: CATGDSQETQYF; DNA: TGTGCCACCGGGGACAGCCAAGAGACCCAGTACTTC
J: TRBJ1-4; size: -; D: -; V: TRBV15; CDR3: CATSRDAQGVGEKLFF; DNA: TGTGCCACCAGCAGAGATGCACAGGGTGTTGGTGAAAAACTGTTTTTT
J: TRBJ2-2; size: -; D: -; V: TRBV27; CDR3: CASSQTSLGGNTGELFF; DNA: TGTGCCAGCAGCCAAACCTCTCTCGGGGGGAACACCGGGGAGCTGTTTTTT
J: TRBJ2-1; size: -; D: TRBD2; V: TRBV7-2; CDR3: CASSLSSGGFYNEQFF; DNA: TGTGCCAGCAGCTTGAGTAGCGGGGGGTTCTACAATGAGCAGTTCTTC
J: TRBJ1-4; size: once; D: TRBD1; V: TRBV18; CDR3: CASSRQGGNEKLFF; DNA: TGTGCCAGCTCACGACAGGGCGGTAATGAAAAACTGTTTTTT
J: TRBJ2-1; size: once; D: TRBD2; V: TRBV7-8; CDR3: CASSTLSGGTGREQFF; DNA: TGTGCCAGCAGCACCCTCTCGGGGGGAACCGGTCGAGAGCAGTTCTTC
J: TRBJ2-1; size: -; D: -; V: TRBV6-5; CDR3: CASRSQPQGNEQFF; DNA: TGTGCCAGCAGGTCCCAACCCCAGGGGAATGAGCAGTTCTTC
J: TRBJ2-3; size: -; D: TRBD1; V: TRBV9; CDR3: CASITGVRTDTQYF; DNA: TGTGCCAGCATAACAGGGGTGCGCACAGATACGCAGTATTTT
J: TRBJ2-1; size: -; D: TRBD1; V: TRBV27; CDR3: CASSSRPRTGTNEQFF; DNA: TGTGCCAGCAGTTCCCGCCCCCGGACAGGGACCAATGAGCAGTTCTTC
J: TRBJ1-5; size: -; D: -; V: TRBV12-3/TRBV12-4; CDR3: CASSIQGHQPQHF; DNA: TGTGCCAGCAGTATACAGGGTCATCAGCCCCAGCATTTT
J: TRBJ1-2; size: -; D: TRBD1; V: TRBV7-2; CDR3: CASSSNAGGAGGYTF; DNA: TGTGCCAGCAGCTCTAACGCAGGGGGCGCCGGAGGCTACACCTTC
J: TRBJ1-1; size: -; D: -; V: TRBV29-1; CDR3: CSGAGNTEAFF; DNA: TGCAGCGGGGCAGGGAACACTGAAGCTTTCTTT